This T cell receptor beta chain was captured in a study of blood T cell repertoires in COVID-19. The CDR3 spans 15 residues. V dropped 6 bases and J dropped 7 bases, with 19 bases sitting between them. The germline gives CDR1 MNHEY, CDR2 SVGAGI. Assay: immunoSEQ multiplex PCR; the TCRdb copy retains only in-frame clones and omits some. The sample yields approximately 200,000 clones, under 85% seen once. The sample was peripheral blood. The clonotype comes from a woman older than 75 with COVID-19, enrolled during active disease. The V call is TRBV6-5, the J call TRBJ1-5; a weak D match, TRBD1 (5 bases). The CDR3 nucleotides are TGTGCCAGCAGCCAACAGCCAGACAGCCGACAGCCCCAGCATTTT. This sequence encodes CASSQQPDSRQPQHF.